One and the same sample provided the 30 T cell receptor beta chains below, sequenced in a study of breast tumors, draining lymph nodes, adjacent tissues. TCRdb reprocessed the multiplex PCR reads via MiXCR and lists one record per CDR3 protein. This sample carries 50,000 to 75,000 distinct CDR3 sequences, around three fifths of them seen once, and the ten largest clones take around 20%. The sample taken for sequencing was breast tumor tissue. The receptors were sampled from a female donor with breast cancer. Some clones in this sample may be carry-over from other donors' samples.

About this clonotype: Here the CDR3 omits its conserved ending phenylalanine or tryptophan, so a read error is the likely source. The DNA is left out, because the CDR3 cannot be placed on it with certainty; the CDR3 is given as TCRdb lists it. V gene TRBV7-2 combines with J gene TRBJ2-2; TRBD1, the table's D call, lacks a check against the DNA. From germline, CDR1 is SGHTA and CDR2 FQGNSA. The CDR3 is 16 amino acids in total, end residues counted. CDR3 amino acids: CASSLIRGANTGERMS.

This clonotype was detected once. The gene calls are TRBV20-1 and TRBJ2-3; 12 bases fit TRBD2. Germline CDR1 and CDR2: DFQATT and SNEGSKA (reference sequence). With 1 base clipped from V and 0 bases from J, the junction kept 8 bases outside the gene matches. The CDR3 has 18 residues. The CDR3, as DNA: TGCAGTGCTAGAGGGGAACTAGCGGGGGGCCGGAGCACAGATACGCAGTATTTT. Its protein product is CSARGELAGGRSTDTQYF.

This clonotype was observed at least ten times. The genes are TRBV9 and TRBJ1-6; no reliable D call. This CDR3 has 13 residues. Germline CDR1 reads SGDLS; CDR2 reads YYNGEE. Trimming removed 5 bases from V and 0 bases from J, with 3 bases in between. The CDR3 nucleotides read TGTGCCAGCAGGGACTCCTATAATTCACCCCTCCACTTT. Translated, it gives CASRDSYNSPLHF.

The genes are TRBV7-9 and TRBJ2-3, with 10 bases fitting TRBD2. V lost 2 bases to trimming and J lost 6 bases; unmatched junction nucleotides: 11. The CDR3 has 17 residues. Looked up from germline, CDR1 is SEHNR and CDR2 is FQNEAQ (reference sequence). CDR3 sequence: CASSLWGGLAGADTQYF. Written as DNA, the CDR3 is TGTGCCAGCAGCTTATGGGGGGGGCTAGCGGGAGCTGATACGCAGTATTTT.

This clonotype was seen a handful of times. This may stem from a read error, because a much larger clone lies one nucleotide away. This chain joins TRBV5-8 and TRBJ2-7, with no clear D. CDR3 length: 17 residues. Per germline, CDR1 SGHTS and CDR2 YDEGEE. V lost 0 bases, J lost 5 bases, and 21 bases lay in between. CDR3: CASSLGPPAAVLHEQYF. The DNA of the CDR3 is TGTGCCAGCAGCTTGGGCCCCCCCGCCGCGGTTCTCCACGAGCAGTACTTC.

The chain couples TRBV19 to TRBJ1-2; TRBD1 matches 7 bases. From germline, CDR1 is LNHDA and CDR2 SQIVND (reference sequence). The CDR3 length is 13 residues. V was pared by 5 bases and J by 8 bases, with 8 bases of the junction left unmatched. The DNA of the CDR3 is TGTGCCAGTAGTGAAGGGGGCCTGAGGGGCTACACCTTC. It encodes CASSEGGLRGYTF.

This rearrangement joins TRBV18 to TRBJ2-2; a weak D match, TRBD1 (6 bases). The CDR3 consists of 12 residues. The ends were cut back, 3 bases at V and 8 bases at J, with 7 bases in the middle. Germline loops: CDR1 KGHSH, CDR2 LQKENI. This CDR3 reads CASSPGTGELFF. The CDR3 DNA reads as TGTGCCAGCTCACCCGGGACAGGGGAGCTGTTTTTT. Variable domain in full (rest from reference TRBV18 and TRBJ2-2): NAGVMQNPRHLVRRRGQEARLRCSPMKGHSHVYWYRQLPEEGLKFMVYLQKENIIDESGMPKERFSAEFPKEGPSILRIQQVVRGDSAAYFCASSPGTGELFFGEGSRLTVL.

As to this clonotype: The DNA is left out, because the CDR3 cannot be placed on it with certainty; the CDR3 is given as TCRdb lists it. The chain recombines TRBV29-1 with TRBJ1-4; no DNA check was done on the table's D call, TRBD1. Including both end residues, the CDR3 is 17 amino acids long. The V gene's germline CDR1 is SQVTM and CDR2 ANQGSEA. The CDR3 reads CSVEDSGTQHFGEKLFF.

This clonotype appeared a single time. The chain employs TRBV6-2 or TRBV6-3 and TRBJ2-7; TRBD2 is a possible D gene (6 bases). The CDR3 contains 13 residues. CDR1 and CDR2 from the germline V gene are MNHEY and SVGEGT. Trimming took 5 bases from V and 4 from J, leaving 12 bases between them. The CDR3 spells CASSSGCKYEQYF. CDR3 coding DNA: TGTGCCAGCAGTAGCGGGTGTAAGTACGAGCAGTACTTC.

This clonotype appeared many times. V usage is TRBV5-1 and J usage is TRBJ2-2, with 8 positions matching TRBD1. Looked up from germline, CDR1 is SGHRS and CDR2 is YFSETQ. The trim removed 4 bases at V and 0 bases at J, leaving 2 bases unmatched. The CDR3 consists of 15 residues. The CDR3 DNA reads TGCGCCAGCAGCGGGACAGGTGCGAACACCGGGGAGCTGTTTTTT. Translated: CASSGTGANTGELFF.

This clonotype has ten or more counts. This sequence joins TRBV3-1 and TRBJ2-5, with 9 bases aligning to TRBD2. Trimming at V came to 6 bases and at J to 1 base, leaving 9 bases not matched to a gene. The CDR3 runs 16 residues. The V gene's germline CDR1 is LGHDT and CDR2 YNNKEL (reference sequence). The CDR3 DNA is TGTGCCAGCAGTCCTCGGGTAGCGGGGGTCCAAGAGACCCAGTACTTC. Residues: CASSPRVAGVQETQYF.

The chain joins TRBV9 to TRBJ1-2, with a weak D call TRBD1 (5 bases). This CDR3 has 15 amino acids. The V gene's germline CDR1 is SGDLS and CDR2 YYNGEE. Trimming left V 2 bases short and J 0 bases short, with 11 bases between. This chain's CDR3 is CASSVRQSPNYGYTF. CDR3 DNA sequence: TGTGCCAGCAGCGTGAGACAGAGTCCTAACTATGGCTACACCTTC. Variable domain in full (rest from reference TRBV9 and TRBJ1-2): DSGVTQTPKHLITATGQRVTLRCSPRSGDLSVYWYQQSLDQGLQFLIQYYNGEERAKGNILERFSAQQFPDLHSELNLSSLELGDSALYFCASSVRQSPNYGYTFGSGTRLTVV.

This clonotype was seen ten or more times. The chain combines TRBV20-1 with TRBJ2-5; tentatively, D is TRBD2 (7 bases). The germline V gene encodes CDR1 DFQATT and CDR2 SNEGSKA (reference sequence). V lost 2 bases and J lost 7, with 17 bases in between. The CDR3 is made up of 14 amino acids. CDR3 residues: CSARSAGAPATQYF. The CDR3, as DNA: TGCAGTGCTAGATCCGCGGGGGCACCAGCGACCCAGTACTTC.

The rearrangement joins TRBV11-2 to TRBJ2-7; 12 bases align to TRBD2. CDR3 length: 15 residues. J lost 4 bases, V lost 1 base, and 2 bases had no gene match. From germline, CDR1 is SGHAT and CDR2 FQNNGV. CDR3 loop: CASSLAGTSGYEQYF. CDR3 in DNA: TGTGCCAGCAGCTTAGCCGGGACTAGCGGGTACGAGCAGTACTTC. Full variable domain (outside the CDR3, taken from reference TRBV11-2 and TRBJ2-7): EAGVAQSPRYKIIEKRQSVAFWCNPISGHATLYWYQQILGQGPKLLIQFQNNGVVDDSQLPKDRFSAERLKGVDSTLKIQPAKLEDSAVYLCASSLAGTSGYEQYFGPGTRLTVT.

This clonotype was seen many times. In DNA form, the CDR3 reads TGTGCCAGCAGTTTAGGAGGTGCAGGCGATTACGGCTACACCTTC. Its protein is CASSLGGAGDYGYTF. The chain has TRBV12-3 or TRBV12-4 and TRBJ1-2; D is ambiguous. CDR3 length equals 15 residues. The ends were cut back, 1 base at V and 8 bases at J, with 17 bases in the middle.

Only a few counts were recorded for this clonotype. The chain joins TRBV5-5 to TRBJ1-1, with 7 bases that match TRBD1. Germline V lookup: CDR1 SGHKS, CDR2 YYEKEE (reference sequence). With V trimmed by 4 bases and J by 8 bases, 11 bases remained unmatched. The CDR3 loop spans 14 amino acids. The CDR3 region is CASSPTGAGGEAFF. CDR3 nucleotides: TGTGCCAGCAGCCCAACGGGGGCAGGGGGAGAAGCTTTCTTT.

The table lists this clonotype with many counts. The chain couples TRBV24-1 to TRBJ2-1; D perhaps matches TRBD2 (5 bases). In germline, CDR1 is KGHDR, CDR2 SFDVKD. The CDR3 length is 15 residues. Deletions cut 6 bases from V and 2 bases from J, with 13 bases between. CDR3 DNA sequence: TGTGCCACCAGTCACCGGGAAACGGCCTACAATGAGCAGTTCTTC. Translated, it gives CATSHRETAYNEQFF.

This clonotype occurred a few times. For the CDR3, the DNA is TGTGCCACCAGTGATTTTGGATTTGAGCAGTTCTTC. As protein: CATSDFGFEQFF. The chain couples TRBV24-1 to TRBJ2-1; D is unresolved. V lost 1 base, J lost 9 bases, and 6 bases lay in between. The germline gives CDR1 KGHDR, CDR2 SFDVKD. CDR3 size: 12 residues.

The rearrangement links TRBV20-1 to TRBJ2-3; D is possibly TRBD1 (6 bases). Germline loops: CDR1 DFQATT, CDR2 SNEGSKA (reference sequence). The CDR3 is made up of 14 amino acids. V was clipped by 3 bases and J by 8 bases, with 18 bases between them. CDR3 coding DNA: TGCAGTGCTAGGGGGGCTGAGGCCGAAGCTACGCAGTATTTT. Protein: CSARGAEAEATQYF.

This clonotype has just a few counts. V usage is TRBV2 and J usage is TRBJ2-5; D gene unclear. Trimming cost V 3 bases and J 3 bases, with 5 bases left between them. Per the germline V gene, CDR1 is SNHLY and CDR2 is FYNNEI. The CDR3 contains 12 residues. The chain's CDR3 is CASSEGKETQYF. CDR3 coding DNA: TGTGCCAGCAGTGAGGGGAAAGAGACCCAGTACTTC. Based on the CDR3 plus reference TRBV2 and TRBJ2-5, the full variable domain is EPEVTQTPSHQVTQMGQEVILRCVPISNHLYFYWYRQILGQKVEFLVSFYNNEISEKSEIFDDQFSVERPDGSNFTLKIRSTKLEDSAMYFCASSEGKETQYFGPGTRLLVL.

There are many counts of this clonotype. J is TRBJ2-1 and V is TRBV18; D perhaps matches TRBD1 (5 bases). Looked up from germline, CDR1 is KGHSH and CDR2 is LQKENI. V gave up 3 bases and J gave up 8 bases, with 8 bases separating them. CDR3 length equals 12 residues. Written as DNA, the CDR3 is TGTGCCAGCTCACCCCAGGGCGATGAGCAGTTCTTC. This sequence encodes CASSPQGDEQFF.

This clonotype occurred many times. V and J are TRBV4-1 and TRBJ2-6; D may be TRBD1 (6 bases). Germline V CDR1 and CDR2: MGHRA, YSYEKL. The CDR3 is 15 amino acids. Trimming left V 9 bases short and J 4 bases short, with 16 bases between. The CDR3 DNA reads as TGCGCCAGTTCTACAGGGTTCTCGGGGGCCAACGTCCTGACTTTC. This sequence encodes CASSTGFSGANVLTF.

The chain links TRBV7-3 to TRBJ1-5; D gene uncertain. Trimming pared 4 bases from V and 5 bases from J, leaving 12 bases between. CDR1 SGHTA and CDR2 FQGTGA come from the germline V gene. The CDR3 length is 14 residues. The CDR3 is CASSSPLCDQPQHF. CDR3 nucleotides: TGTGCCAGCAGCTCCCCCTTGTGCGATCAGCCCCAGCATTTT.

The chain employs TRBV25-1 and TRBJ1-2; D gene unclear. V was pared by 4 bases and J by 0 bases, with 21 bases between. Germline V lookup: CDR1 MGHDK, CDR2 SYGVNS. CDR3 length: 18 residues. CDR3 DNA: TGTGCCAGCAGTGGCACCCTGACTGGACTGAGAGCTAACTATGGCTACACCTTC. Translated: CASSGTLTGLRANYGYTF.

J is TRBJ2-1 and V is TRBV20-1; the D gene is possibly TRBD2 (6 bases). In germline, CDR1 is DFQATT, CDR2 SNEGSKA (reference sequence). This CDR3 spans 17 amino acids. The V end was cut by 3 bases, the J end by 0 bases, with 18 bases between. CDR3 sequence reads: CSASQVGSTSSYNEQFF. As DNA, the CDR3 is TGCAGTGCTAGTCAAGTCGGGAGTACCAGCTCCTACAATGAGCAGTTCTTC.

This chain connects TRBV28 to TRBJ1-5, with D maybe TRBD1 (6 bases). Germline V gene data show CDR1 as MDHEN and CDR2 as SYDVKM. V was cut by 7 bases and J by 9 bases, with 16 bases left in between. CDR3 length equals 13 residues. The CDR3 is CASTLRGGGPQHF. The CDR3 DNA reads as TGTGCCAGCACCCTTCGAGGGGGAGGGCCCCAGCATTTT.

This clonotype was observed a handful of times. The DNA of the CDR3 is TGTGCCAGCACCCCAGAGGCGGGACCTTACAATGAGCAGTTCTTC. Protein product: CASTPEAGPYNEQFF. V gene TRBV7-2 combines with J gene TRBJ2-1; maybe TRBD2 (6 bases). Germline values: CDR1 SGHTA, CDR2 FQGNSA. With 7 bases removed from V and 4 bases from J, the gap between germline ends came to 17 bases. The CDR3 sequence is 15 residues long. Full variable domain (outside the CDR3, taken from reference TRBV7-2 and TRBJ2-1): GAGVSQSPSNKVTEKGKDVELRCDPISGHTALYWYRQSLGQGLEFLIYFQGNSAPDKSGLPSDRFSAERTGGSVSTLTIQRTQQEDSAVYLCASTPEAGPYNEQFFGPGTRLTVL.

At least ten counts were recorded for this clonotype. The J gene is TRBJ2-5, the V gene TRBV7-2, with D hard to call. V was clipped by 5 bases and J by 1 base, with 8 bases between them. The V gene's germline CDR1 is SGHTA and CDR2 FQGNSA. CDR3 length: 13 amino acids. Written as DNA, the CDR3 is TGTGCCAGCAGCGCTACATCCCAAGAGACCCAGTACTTC. Protein sequence: CASSATSQETQYF.

V is TRBV11-3 and J is TRBJ2-5; 13 nucleotides align to TRBD2. Germline V CDR1 and CDR2: SGHNT, YENEEA. V lost 1 base, J lost 9 bases, and 5 bases stayed unmatched. CDR3 length: 15 residues. CDR3 region: CASSLGTSGGYAQYF. The DNA for the CDR3 is TGTGCCAGCAGCTTAGGGACTAGCGGGGGTTACGCCCAGTACTTC.

The V and J genes are TRBV20-1 and TRBJ2-3; either TRBD1 or TRBD2 may fit D (5 bases each). The germline V gene encodes CDR1 DFQATT and CDR2 SNEGSKA (reference sequence). The CDR3 totals 12 residues. V gave up 0 bases and J gave up 6 bases, with 7 bases separating them. CDR3 DNA: TGCAGTGCTAGAGATTGGGGGGATACGCAGTATTTT. Translated: CSARDWGDTQYF.